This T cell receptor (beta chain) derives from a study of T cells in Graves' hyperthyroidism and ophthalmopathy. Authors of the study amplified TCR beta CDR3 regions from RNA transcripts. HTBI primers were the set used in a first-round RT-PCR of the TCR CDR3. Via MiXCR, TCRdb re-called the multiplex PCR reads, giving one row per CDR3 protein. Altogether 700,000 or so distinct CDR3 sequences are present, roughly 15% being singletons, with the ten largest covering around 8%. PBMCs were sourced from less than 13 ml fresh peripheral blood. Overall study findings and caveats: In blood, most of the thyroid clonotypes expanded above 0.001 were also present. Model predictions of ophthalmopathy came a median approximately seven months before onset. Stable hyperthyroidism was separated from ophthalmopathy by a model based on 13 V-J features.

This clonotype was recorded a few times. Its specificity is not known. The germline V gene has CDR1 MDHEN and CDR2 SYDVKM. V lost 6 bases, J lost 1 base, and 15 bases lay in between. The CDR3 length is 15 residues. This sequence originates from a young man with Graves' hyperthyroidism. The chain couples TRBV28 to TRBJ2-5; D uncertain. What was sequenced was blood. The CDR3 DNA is TGTGCCAGCAGCCTGGCACCCGAATTCCAAGAGACCCAGTACTTC. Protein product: CASSLAPEFQETQYF.